This T cell receptor beta chain was captured by sequencing in a study of OX40 agonist ivuxolimab in advanced cancers. Germline CDR1 is SGHRS and CDR2 is YFSETQ. The CDR3 contains 16 residues. The junction had 9 bases not matched to a gene; V was cut back by 1 base and J by 3 bases. TCRdb's table, derived via immunoSEQ multiplex PCR, lists solely in-frame clones and lacks some. The table has 75,000 to 80,000 clones, around 82% seen once. This clone was seen a single time. This receptor was obtained from an adult with an advanced solid tumor such as melanoma, head and neck, liver or kidney cancer. This rearrangement joins TRBV5-1 to TRBJ2-5, with 7 nucleotides matching TRBD2. Material: CD4+ or CD8+ T cells sorted from blood, obtained in a trial of the OX40 agonist ivuxolimab. CDR3 nucleotides: TGCGCCAGCAGCTTGCGTCCTAGCGGACAAAAAGAGACCCAGTACTTC. Translated: CASSLRPSGQKETQYF.